Listed here are 11 T cell receptor beta chains from one sample, sequenced in a study of blood T cells in healthy people across ages. A J-beta primer mix and a sample-barcoded 5' primer were used in a second PCR of about 6 to 12 cycles. TCRdb reprocessed the 5' RACE reads with MiXCR, giving one entry per CDR3 protein. The sample has 1.5 million to 2 million distinct CDR3 sequences; 28% are singletons. Sequencing input: blood. The receptor set was obtained from a woman in her twenties or thirties in good health.

This clonotype occurred many times. This CDR3 is CSAPAPAITDTQYF. CDR3 in DNA: TGCAGCGCCCCAGCTCCGGCGATCACAGATACGCAGTATTTT. The chain employs TRBV29-1 and TRBJ2-3; no clear D gene. Germline-derived CDR1 and CDR2 are SQVTM and ANQGSEA. The V and J ends lost 7 bases and 2 bases respectively, with 16 bases between them. The CDR3 runs to 14 residues.

Remarks on this clonotype: An end of the junction does not agree with germline; a read error may underlie this. The chain is built from TRBV30 and TRBJ1-2; 9 nucleotides match TRBD1. CDR3 length: 16 residues. Germline values: CDR1 GTSNPN, CDR2 SVGIG (reference sequence). CDR3 sequence: CAWSGSDRGNPYGYTF. The CDR3 region has the DNA TGCGCCTGGAGTGGGTCGGACAGGGGAAACCCCTATGGCTACACCTTC. Combining the CDR3 with reference TRBV30 and TRBJ1-2 gives the whole variable domain SQTIHQWPATLVQPVGSPLSLECTVEGTSNPNLYWYRQAAGRGLQLLFYSVGIGQISSEVPQNLSASRPQDRQFILSSKKLLLSDSGFYLCAWSGSDRGNPYGYTFGSGTRLTVV.

There are a few counts of this clonotype. The V and J genes are TRBV28 and TRBJ1-4; D not certain. Germline V gene lookup returns CDR1 MDHEN and CDR2 SYDVKM. CDR3 length: 12 residues. Between the trimmed V and J ends, which lost 8 bases and 6 bases, there was a span of 10 bases. CDR3 region: CASRFRDEKLFF. The CDR3 DNA sequence: TGTGCCAGCCGGTTTAGGGATGAAAAACTGTTTTTT.

The chain carries TRBV27 and TRBJ2-5; 9 bases align to TRBD1. The germline V gene has CDR1 MNHEY and CDR2 SMNVEV (reference sequence). This CDR3 has 15 amino acids. Trimming took 5 bases from V and 2 from J; bases not matched to a gene: 6. CDR3 amino acids: CASSPWDRAQETQYF. DNA for the CDR3: TGTGCCAGCAGTCCCTGGGACAGGGCACAAGAGACCCAGTACTTC.

J is TRBJ2-2 and V is TRBV3-1; the D gene is possibly TRBD1 (5 bases). This CDR3 has 17 residues. V lost 5 bases to trimming and J lost 2 bases, with 18 bases between them. CDR1 LGHDT and CDR2 YNNKEL come from the germline V gene (reference sequence). The CDR3 DNA is TGTGCCAGCAGCACGCAAACAGGCCAAGCTAACACCGGGGAGCTGTTTTTT. This gives the protein CASSTQTGQANTGELFF.

There are many counts of this clonotype. The chain uses TRBV24-1 and TRBJ2-1, with D perhaps TRBD2 (5 bases). The CDR3 length is 14 residues. V dropped 0 bases and J dropped 4 bases, with 6 bases sitting between them. CDR1 is KGHDR and CDR2 is SFDVKD in the germline V gene. The CDR3 protein is CATSDLAGYNEQFF. CDR3 in DNA: TGTGCCACCAGTGATTTGGCGGGTTACAATGAGCAGTTCTTC.

For this clonotype: A much bigger clone sits one base away, suggesting this may be a read error. This sequence joins TRBV2 and TRBJ2-5; 12 bases line up with TRBD2. Germline CDR1 reads SNHLY; CDR2 reads FYNNEI. The V and J ends lost 3 bases and 2 bases, in that order; junction bases with no gene match: 1. The CDR3 runs to 15 residues. The CDR3 protein is CASSDLAGGQETQYF. DNA for the CDR3: TGTGCCAGCAGTGACCTAGCGGGGGGGCAAGAGACCCAGTACTTC.

The sample holds many counts of this clonotype. V and J are TRBV15 and TRBJ2-1; D unclear. Germline V CDR1 and CDR2: LNHNV, YYDKDF (reference sequence). The CDR3 covers 12 residues. The ends were cut back, 5 bases at V and 10 bases at J, with 12 bases in the middle. The CDR3: CATSRADTEQFF. In DNA form, the CDR3 reads TGTGCCACCAGCCGCGCCGACACCGAGCAGTTCTTC.

The chain recombines TRBV20-1 with TRBJ1-1; 9 positions match TRBD1. The V gene's germline CDR1 is DFQATT and CDR2 SNEGSKA (reference sequence). This CDR3 spans 11 amino acids. Germline trimming cut 6 bases from V and 12 bases from J; bases unmatched to any gene: 8. The CDR3 sequence: CSADRTGVPFF. CDR3 DNA: TGCAGTGCGGACAGGACAGGGGTCCCTTTCTTT.

Many counts were recorded for this clonotype. J is TRBJ2-7 and V is TRBV15, with D unclear. The CDR3 totals 13 residues. The germline CDR1 and CDR2 sequences are LNHNV and YYDKDF (reference sequence). Trimming shortened V by 3 bases and J by 3 bases, and 9 bases separated the two germline ends. The CDR3, as DNA: TGTGCCACCAGCAGTGACCGGAGCTACGAGCAGTACTTC. This translates into CATSSDRSYEQYF.

There are a few counts of this clonotype. V and J are TRBV7-6 and TRBJ2-1; 12 bases map to TRBD2. The length of the CDR3 is 16 residues. The trim removed 3 bases at V and 6 bases at J, leaving 6 bases unmatched. Germline V CDR1 and CDR2: SGHVS, FNYEAQ. CDR3 in amino acids: CASSFQTSGGINEQFF. The CDR3 nucleotides are TGTGCCAGCAGCTTCCAAACTAGCGGGGGGATCAATGAGCAGTTCTTC.